This TCR beta chain was recorded in a study of T cell responses to AZD1222 COVID-19 vaccine. TCRdb's copy holds only in-frame clones and misses some; the assay was immunoSEQ multiplex PCR. This sample carries 150,000 to 200,000 clones, 80% to 95% of them seen once, and the ten largest clones take 2.3%. Germline loops: CDR1 LGHNA, CDR2 YNFKEQ. Trimming pared 0 bases from V and 0 bases from J, leaving 12 bases between. The CDR3 is 16 residues long. The chain has TRBV4-2 and TRBJ2-7; D call uncertain. The material was peripheral blood, obtained on day 0 of AZD1222 vaccination. This clonotype was obtained from an adult in good health. CDR3 in DNA: TGTGCCAGCAGCCAAGATTGGACCAGCAGCTCCTACGAGCAGTACTTC. Its protein product is CASSQDWTSSSYEQYF.